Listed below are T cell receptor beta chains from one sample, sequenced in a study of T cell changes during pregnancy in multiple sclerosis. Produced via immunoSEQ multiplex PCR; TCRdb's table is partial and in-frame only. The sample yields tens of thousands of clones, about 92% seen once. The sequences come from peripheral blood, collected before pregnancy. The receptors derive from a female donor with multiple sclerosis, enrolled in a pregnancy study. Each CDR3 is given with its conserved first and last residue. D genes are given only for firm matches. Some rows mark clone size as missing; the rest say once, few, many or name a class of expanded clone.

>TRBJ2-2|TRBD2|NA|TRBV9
CASAAGGGAGELFF
TGTGCCAGCGCGGCGGGGGGCGGCGCCGGGGAGCTGTTTTTT
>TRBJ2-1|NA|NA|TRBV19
CASSPVESSYNEQFF
TGTGCCAGTAGTCCGGTGGAGAGCTCCTACAATGAGCAGTTCTTC
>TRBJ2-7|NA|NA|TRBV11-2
CASSPVVTSARGQYF
TGTGCCAGCAGCCCGGTGGTGACTAGTGCGAGGGGACAGTACTTC
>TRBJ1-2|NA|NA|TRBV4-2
CASSQDIRGYGYTF
TGTGCCAGCAGCCAAGACATCAGGGGCTATGGCTACACCTTC
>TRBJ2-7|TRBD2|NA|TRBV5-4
CASSFGGGTGEQYF
TGTGCCAGCAGCTTCGGCGGGGGAACGGGTGAGCAGTACTTC
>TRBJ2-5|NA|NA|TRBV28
CASMGQRRETQYF
TGTGCCAGCATGGGGCAGAGACGAGAGACCCAGTACTTC
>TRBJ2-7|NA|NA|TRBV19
CASSIRDTYEQYF
TGTGCCAGTAGTATACGGGATACCTACGAGCAGTACTTC
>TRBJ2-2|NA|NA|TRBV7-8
CASSLVAGANTGELFF
TGTGCCAGCAGCTTGGTCGCAGGGGCGAACACCGGGGAGCTGTTTTTT
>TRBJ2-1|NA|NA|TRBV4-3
CASSQDGGGASSYNEQFF
TGCGCCAGCAGCCAAGATGGTGGGGGGGCTAGCAGTTACAATGAGCAGTTCTTC
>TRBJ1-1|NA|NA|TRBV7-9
CASSSSGMNTEAFF
TGTGCCAGCAGCTCTTCCGGGATGAACACTGAAGCTTTCTTT
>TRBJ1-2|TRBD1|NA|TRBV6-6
CASRGQGQTNYGYTF
TGTGCCAGCAGAGGACAGGGGCAGACTAACTATGGCTACACCTTC
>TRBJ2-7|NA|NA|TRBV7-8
CASSLGHRDIYYEQYF
TGTGCCAGCAGCTTAGGGCACCGGGACATTTACTACGAGCAGTACTTC
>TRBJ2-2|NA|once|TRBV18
CASSPPAGQNTGELFF
TGTGCCAGCTCACCACCGGCTGGGCAGAACACCGGGGAGCTGTTTTTT
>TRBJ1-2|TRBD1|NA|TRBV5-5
CASSDYRGAYGYTF
TGTGCCAGCAGCGATTACAGGGGGGCCTATGGCTACACCTTC
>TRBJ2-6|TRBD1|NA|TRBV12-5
CASALDRVSSGANVLTF
TGTGCTAGTGCTTTGGACAGGGTAAGCTCTGGGGCCAACGTCCTGACTTTC